These 21 T cell receptor beta chains were all obtained from the same sample, sequenced in a study of T cell repertoires in cytomegalovirus infection. TCRdb reanalysed the reads using MiXCR and keeps one entry per CDR3 protein. The sample holds fewer than 650,000 distinct CDR3 sequences; almost 40% are singletons and the top ten take 48%. These receptors are not linked to any known antigen. Sequenced here: cultured PBMCs, sampled from culture after CMV antigen stimulation. These TCRs come from a human donor in good health (CMV status not recorded). Some clones in this sample may be carry-over from other donors' samples.

The V gene is TRBV6-1, the J gene TRBJ1-2; 10 bases map to TRBD1. The germline gives CDR1 MNHNS, CDR2 SASEGT. J gave up 6 bases and V 6 bases, and 7 bases lay outside the gene matches. The CDR3 spans 14 residues. The DNA of the CDR3 is TGTGCCAGCAGCCCCGGGACAGGGGACGATGGCTACACCTTC. It is translated as CASSPGTGDDGYTF.

This clonotype was counted a few times. The V call is TRBV6-8, the J call TRBJ2-7; 10 bases line up with TRBD2. CDR3 length: 14 residues. Germline V gene sequence: CDR1 MNHGY, CDR2 SAAAGT. The V segment lost 2 bases and the J segment 3 bases; nucleotides outside the gene matches: 1. The CDR3 DNA follows: TGTGCCAGCAGTTACAGGACTAGCGGCTACGAGCAGTACTTC. Translating gives CASSYRTSGYEQYF.

The chain recombines TRBV7-9 with TRBJ2-7; 8 bases map to TRBD2. The CDR3 contains 17 residues. CDR1 and CDR2 (germline): SEHNR, FQNEAQ (reference sequence). The trim removed 3 bases at V and 4 bases at J, leaving 14 bases unmatched. DNA of the CDR3: TGTGCCAGCAGCTTTCAGCCCGGAAGCGGGAGATTTTACGAGCAGTACTTC. Amino acids: CASSFQPGSGRFYEQYF.

The chain couples TRBV7-6 to TRBJ2-1, with 10 bases aligning to TRBD1. The CDR3 totals 14 residues. Losses at the gene ends were 5 bases for V and 8 bases for J; bases not matched to a gene: 6. CDR1 and CDR2 from the germline V gene are SGHVS and FNYEAQ. The CDR3 sequence is CASSVRDRGDEQFF. The CDR3 DNA sequence: TGTGCCAGCAGCGTACGGGACAGGGGCGATGAGCAGTTCTTC.

This chain links TRBV7-9 with TRBJ2-3; 7 bases are a match to TRBD1. Germline assignment: CDR1 SEHNR and CDR2 FQNEAQ (reference sequence). This CDR3 is 15 amino acids long. V trimming: 5 bases; J trimming: 1 base; junction bases outside the gene matches: 6. The chain's CDR3 is CASSATGTGTDTQYF. The CDR3 DNA is TGTGCCAGCAGCGCCACCGGGACAGGCACAGATACGCAGTATTTT. Based on the CDR3 plus reference TRBV7-9 and TRBJ2-3, the full variable domain is DTGVSQNPRHKITKRGQNVTFRCDPISEHNRLYWYRQTLGQGPEFLTYFQNEAQLEKSRLLSDRFSAERPKGSFSTLEIQRTEQGDSAMYLCASSATGTGTDTQYFGPGTRLTVL.

This clonotype was found a few times. The chain carries TRBV12-3 or TRBV12-4 and TRBJ1-6; TRBD1 agrees at 7 bases. V dropped 4 bases and J dropped 2; count of bases not matched to a gene: 2. CDR3 length equals 15 residues. The CDR3 loop is CASSSTGTYNSPLHF. The CDR3 DNA follows: TGTGCCAGCAGTTCGACAGGGACCTATAATTCACCCCTCCACTTT.

This clonotype has just a few counts. V usage is TRBV5-6 and J usage is TRBJ2-6; D unclear. Trimming removed 5 bases from V and 0 bases from J, with 15 bases in between. Germline CDR1 is SGHDT and CDR2 is YYEEEE. This CDR3 has 17 residues. CDR3 protein: CASSIRAAFSGANVLTF. CDR3 in DNA: TGTGCCAGCAGTATAAGAGCCGCATTCTCTGGGGCCAACGTCCTGACTTTC.

The V call is TRBV7-2, the J call TRBJ2-3; D is perhaps TRBD2 (6 bases). Trimming left V 5 bases short and J 5 bases short, with 17 bases between. Germline values: CDR1 SGHTA, CDR2 FQGNSA. The CDR3 is made up of 15 amino acids. The CDR3 DNA reads TGTGCCAGCAGCCGTTGGAGCAGGAGGGGAGATACGCAGTATTTT. This gives the protein CASSRWSRRGDTQYF.

This clonotype was recorded at least ten times. V and J are TRBV7-2 and TRBJ2-3; 11 bases match TRBD1. Per germline, CDR1 SGHTA and CDR2 FQGNSA. V was clipped by 3 bases and J by 2 bases; unmatched bases: 7. This CDR3 comprises 17 residues. As DNA, the CDR3 is TGTGCCAGCAGCTTCACAGGGACAGGGGGTGACACAGATACGCAGTATTTT. Its translation is CASSFTGTGGDTDTQYF.

This clonotype was observed a handful of times. J is TRBJ1-1 and V is TRBV7-9; TRBD1 is a possible D gene (6 bases). V lost 5 bases, J lost 5 bases, and 18 bases lay in between. Germline lookup yields CDR1 SEHNR and CDR2 FQNEAQ (reference sequence). The CDR3 covers 15 residues. The CDR3 DNA sequence: TGTGCCAGCAGCCCCGGGACGGGGGGCGCGACTGAAGCTTTCTTT. Its translation is CASSPGTGGATEAFF.

The sample holds a few counts of this clonotype. V usage is TRBV20-1 and J usage is TRBJ1-4; maybe TRBD1 (6 bases). The V end was cut by 3 bases, the J end by 7 bases, with 12 bases between. Germline V gene sequence: CDR1 DFQATT, CDR2 SNEGSKA (reference sequence). The CDR3 totals 13 residues. This CDR3 reads CSARDGTPEKLFF. The DNA of the CDR3 is TGCAGTGCTAGGGACGGGACACCTGAAAAACTGTTTTTT.

The rearrangement uses TRBV6-6 and TRBJ2-7; a possible D gene is TRBD1 (7 bases). Between the trimmed V and J ends, which lost 2 bases and 0 bases, there was a span of 11 bases. The CDR3 is 15 amino acids. Per germline, CDR1 MNHNY and CDR2 SVGAGI (reference sequence). CDR3 loop: CASSYMRDSSYEQYF. For the CDR3, the DNA is TGTGCCAGCAGTTACATGCGGGACAGCTCCTACGAGCAGTACTTC.

A few counts support this clonotype. The J gene is TRBJ2-4, the V gene TRBV27; 7 nucleotides line up with TRBD1. Germline V gene lookup returns CDR1 MNHEY and CDR2 SMNVEV (reference sequence). The CDR3 sequence is 18 residues long. J lost 2 bases, V lost 5 bases, and 15 bases had no gene match. The CDR3 DNA sequence: TGTGCCAGCAGTCTCTCCCCGAGCCCCAGGGGGTCCAAAAACATTCAGTACTTC. Its translation: CASSLSPSPRGSKNIQYF.

The rearrangement joins TRBV6-2 or TRBV6-3 to TRBJ2-1, with D perhaps TRBD2 (5 bases). With 2 bases removed from V and 3 bases from J, the gap between germline ends came to 11 bases. CDR3 length: 15 amino acids. Germline lookup yields CDR1 MNHEY and CDR2 SVGEGT. The CDR3 protein is CASSYGLASYNEQFF. CDR3 in DNA: TGTGCCAGCAGTTACGGGCTAGCTAGCTACAATGAGCAGTTCTTC.

V usage is TRBV11-3 and J usage is TRBJ2-3; 8 nucleotides line up with TRBD2. V gave up 6 bases and J gave up 0 bases; unmatched junction bases: 11. The CDR3 is made up of 17 amino acids. Germline V gene data show CDR1 as SGHNT and CDR2 as YENEEA. CDR3 coding DNA: TGTGCCAGCAGTCGACGTACTAGCGGTGCTAGCACAGATACGCAGTATTTT. As protein: CASSRRTSGASTDTQYF.

This sequence joins TRBV5-4 and TRBJ2-3; D is unclear. Trimming shortened V by 1 base and J by 2 bases, and 5 bases separated the two germline ends. The CDR3 is 13 amino acids. The germline gives CDR1 SGHNT, CDR2 YYREEE (reference sequence). This CDR3 reads CASSLKPTDTQYF. CDR3 sequence (DNA): TGTGCCAGCAGCTTGAAACCCACAGATACGCAGTATTTT.

The chain uses TRBV2 and TRBJ1-2; D uncertain. V lost 0 bases to trimming and J lost 7 bases, with 24 bases between them. Per the germline V gene, CDR1 is SNHLY and CDR2 is FYNNEI. This CDR3 is 18 amino acids long. The CDR3 sequence is CASSEALSPSGGISGYTF. The CDR3 coding sequence is TGTGCCAGCAGTGAAGCGCTTTCCCCCTCGGGTGGTATAAGTGGCTACACCTTC.

This clonotype has ten or more counts. This chain joins TRBV7-2 and TRBJ2-3, with 7 bases identical to TRBD2. This CDR3 is built from 16 residues. V shed 5 bases, J shed 0 bases, and the junction held 8 bases outside the gene matches. Germline-derived CDR1 and CDR2 are SGHTA and FQGNSA. The CDR3 nucleotides are TGTGCCAGCAGCCACCTCAGCGGGGCGAGCACAGATACGCAGTATTTT. Translation: CASSHLSGASTDTQYF.

The chain recombines TRBV12-3 or TRBV12-4 with TRBJ2-5, with 7 nucleotides matching TRBD1. The V and J ends lost 5 bases and 9 bases, in that order; junction bases with no gene match: 6. This CDR3 has 12 residues. The CDR3 region has the DNA TGTGCCAGCAGTGCTACAGGGGAAGCCCAGTACTTC. Translation gives CASSATGEAQYF.

This clonotype was recorded a few times. This sequence joins TRBV19 and TRBJ2-3, with TRBD2 matching 12 bases. The CDR3 has 20 residues. Germline assignment: CDR1 LNHDA and CDR2 SQIVND (reference sequence). Germline trimming cut 6 bases from V and 3 bases from J; bases unmatched to any gene: 19. Here the CDR3 reads CASSHLGGLAGYLPTDTQYF. CDR3 coding DNA: TGTGCCAGTAGCCATTTGGGCGGACTAGCGGGGTACCTACCGACAGATACGCAGTATTTT. Full variable domain (outside the CDR3, taken from reference TRBV19 and TRBJ2-3): DGGITQSPKYLFRKEGQNVTLSCEQNLNHDAMYWYRQDPGQGLRLIYYSQIVNDFQKGDIAEGYSVSREKKESFPLTVTSAQKNPTAFYLCASSHLGGLAGYLPTDTQYFGPGTRLTVL.

This CDR3 is CASSIALAGGPNTDTQYF. CDR3 sequence (DNA): TGTGCCAGTAGTATCGCCCTAGCGGGGGGCCCTAACACAGATACGCAGTATTTT. This rearrangement joins TRBV19 to TRBJ2-3; 11 bases are a match to TRBD2. Trimming removed 3 bases from V and 2 bases from J; junction bases left unmatched: 10. The CDR3 is 18 residues long. The germline CDR1 and CDR2 sequences are LNHDA and SQIVND (reference sequence).